The present T cell receptor beta chain was sequenced within a study of blood T cell dynamics during melanoma immunotherapy. Time point here: week 3, after first cycle of checkpoint inhibitor. CDR1 and CDR2 from the germline V gene are GTSNPN and SVGIG (reference sequence). Trimming took off 2 bases at V and 6 bases at J, with 11 bases between the two ends. The CDR3 has 13 residues. Measured with immunoSEQ multiplex PCR; TCRdb has only the in-frame clones, and not every one. The table records roughly 7,600 clones, around 85% of them present only once. The V and J genes are TRBV30 and TRBJ1-5, with D possibly TRBD1 on 5 matching bases. This sample comprised blood, obtained from a patient treated with checkpoint blockade. This sequence was found in a human donor with melanoma. CDR3 region: CAWSRAGTQPQHF. In DNA form, the CDR3 reads TGTGCCTGGAGTAGGGCAGGGACTCAGCCCCAGCATTTT.